Listed below are T cell receptor beta chains from one sample, sequenced in a study of technical replicates of blood from a few donors. Only in-frame clones appear in the TCRdb table, and some are missing; sequencing was by immunoSEQ multiplex PCR. The table records fewer than 100,000 clones, about 89% of them present only once. Sequenced material: T cells isolated from PBMCs. The receptors were gathered from a human donor in good health. Each CDR3 is given with its conserved first and last residue. The D gene is left open where the match is weak. The listing skips clone size in some rows; elsewhere it reads once, few, many or a size class.

j_call | v_call | d_call | clone_size | cdr3_nt | cdr3_aa
TRBJ1-3 | TRBV4-1 | . | . | TGCGCCAGCGTGCGGGGCCCGGGGGGAAACACCATATATTTT | CASVRGPGGNTIYF
TRBJ2-6 | TRBV28 | . | . | TGTGCCAGCAGTTTGCAGCAGGGGCCGATCTCTGGGGCCAACGTCCTGACTTTC | CASSLQQGPISGANVLTF
TRBJ2-1 | TRBV7-3 | TRBD1 | . | TGTGCCAGCAGCTTACGAGGACAGGGGGATTTCAATGAGCAGTTCTTC | CASSLRGQGDFNEQFF
TRBJ2-1 | TRBV18 | TRBD2 | once | TGTGCCAGCTCACCACGCCCCGGACTAGCTTTTATCAATGAGCAGTTCTTC | CASSPRPGLAFINEQFF
TRBJ2-7 | TRBV4-1 | . | . | TGCGCCAGCAGCCAATTCTCCGCGACAGGCGATAGCTCCTACGAGCAGTACTTC | CASSQFSATGDSSYEQYF
TRBJ2-1 | TRBV9 | . | . | TGTGCCAGCAGCGTCGGCCTAGGGGGCAATGAGCAGTTCTTC | CASSVGLGGNEQFF
TRBJ2-5 | TRBV7-7 | TRBD2 | . | TGTGCTAGCAGCTTAATCACGTCGACTAGCGGGGGGCAAGAGACCCAGTACTTC | CASSLITSTSGGQETQYF
TRBJ2-2 | TRBV5-4 | TRBD2 | . | TGTGCCAGCAGCTTAGGCGGGAGTCGGTCGGCCGGGGAGCTGTTTTTT | CASSLGGSRSAGELFF
TRBJ1-2 | TRBV4-1 | . | . | TGCGCCAGCAGCCAAGCGGCGAGACTTAACTATGGCTACACCTTC | CASSQAARLNYGYTF
TRBJ2-7 | TRBV6-6 | TRBD1 | . | TGTGCCAGCATCCAGGGACAGGGGTTCCACGAGCAGTACTTC | CASIQGQGFHEQYF
TRBJ1-1 | TRBV6-1 | . | . | TGTGCCACCCGGACAGCTCTGAACACTGAAGCTTTCTTT | CATRTALNTEAFF
TRBJ2-3 | TRBV19 | TRBD1 | . | TGTGCCAGTACCACGCGACAGGGGGGACAGATACGCAAGTATTTT | CASTTRQGGQIRKYF
TRBJ2-7 | TRBV19 | . | . | TGTGCCAGTAGTATAGAAGAGAGCTACGAGCAGTACTTC | CASSIEESYEQYF
TRBJ2-7 | TRBV2 | TRBD2 | . | TGTGCCAGCAGCAGGACTAGCGGGAATGACGAGCAGTACTTC | CASSRTSGNDEQYF
TRBJ1-1 | TRBV5-1 | . | . | TGCGCCAGCAGCGCGGACAGTACCGTTGAAGCTTTCTTT | CASSADSTVEAFF
TRBJ2-6 | TRBV4-1 | . | once | TGCGCCAGCAGCCAAGACGGTCGGGCGGGGTCTGGGGCCAACGTCCTGACTTTC | CASSQDGRAGSGANVLTF
TRBJ2-1 | TRBV2 | TRBD2 | once | TGTGCCAGCACCATCGGACTAGCGGGAGGGGGACGGGAGCAGTTCTTC | CASTIGLAGGGREQFF
TRBJ1-2 | TRBV7-9 | . | . | TGTGCCAGCAGCTTTGGACTGAAGTATGGCTACACCTTC | CASSFGLKYGYTF
TRBJ1-3 | TRBV6-4 | TRBD1 | . | TGTGCCAGCAGTGACTCCGGGACAGTCTCTGGAAACACCATATATTTT | CASSDSGTVSGNTIYF
TRBJ2-7 | TRBV7-6 | . | . | TGTGCCAGCAGCTTCAGTGGGCGCTGGGAGCAGTACTTC | CASSFSGRWEQYF
TRBJ1-1 | TRBV19 | TRBD1 | . | TGTGCCAGTAGATACCGACAGGGGGGCAGGGTTGTGGACACTGAAGCTTTCTTT | CASRYRQGGRVVDTEAFF
TRBJ2-5 | TRBV30 | TRBD2 | . | TGTGCCTGGAGTGTAGGGCTAGCGGGGGGTTGGGAGACCCAGTACTTC | CAWSVGLAGGWETQYF
TRBJ2-7 | TRBV5-1 | TRBD1 | once | TGCGCCAGCAGCATAAGACAGGGGGCCTCCTACGAGCAGTACTTC | CASSIRQGASYEQYF
TRBJ2-3 | TRBV29-1 | . | . | TGCAGCGTTGGGAGGGGCCGACCAGATACGCAGTATTTT | CSVGRGRPDTQYF
TRBJ1-2 | TRBV7-9 | TRBD1 | . | TGTGCCAGCAGCTCCAGACAGGGAACTTATGGCTACACCTTC | CASSSRQGTYGYTF
TRBJ2-4 | TRBV25-1 | . | . | TGTGCCAGCAGTGAAGCAGGCGCCCTTTCCTCCTCCAAAAACATTCAGTACTTC | CASSEAGALSSSKNIQYF
TRBJ1-6 | TRBV2 | . | once | TGTGCCAGCAGTGCTACTGGACAGAGGAATTCACCCCTCCACTTT | CASSATGQRNSPLHF
TRBJ2-1 | TRBV15 | TRBD2 | . | TGTGCCACCAGCAGAGGCCCAGCGGGAGTGTTTGAGCAGTTCTTC | CATSRGPAGVFEQFF
TRBJ1-1 | TRBV27 | TRBD1 | . | TGTGCCAGCAGTGCCGACAGGGTAGAGGCTTTCTTT | CASSADRVEAFF
TRBJ2-3 | TRBV4-1 | . | . | TGCGCCAGCAGCCAGAGTCGAGGCACAGATACGCAGTATTTT | CASSQSRGTDTQYF
TRBJ2-7 | TRBV5-4 | TRBD2 | . | TGTGCCAGCAGCCTGCTAGCGGGGGGGCCGGGGGAGCAGTACTTC | CASSLLAGGPGEQYF
TRBJ2-4 | TRBV4-1 | TRBD1 | . | TGCGCCAGCAGCCAGGGACAGGGCTCCAAAAACATTCAGTACTTC | CASSQGQGSKNIQYF
TRBJ1-1 | TRBV5-4 | TRBD1 | . | TGTGCCAGCAACCGGGACAGGGACACTGAAGCTTTCTTT | CASNRDRDTEAFF
TRBJ1-6 | TRBV5-4 | TRBD1 | . | TGTGCCAGCAGCCAGACCGGGACAGGGAAAATATATAATTCACCCCTCCACTTT | CASSQTGTGKIYNSPLHF
TRBJ2-7 | TRBV6-6 | . | . | TGTGCCAGCAGTTTTCATTCCGAGCAGTACTTC | CASSFHSEQYF
TRBJ2-5 | TRBV19 | . | . | TGTGCCAGTATCTCACGGGGGGCGCCAGAGACCCAGTACTTC | CASISRGAPETQYF
TRBJ2-3 | TRBV15 | TRBD1 | . | TGTGCCACCAGCAGACCGGGACAGGGGATTTTTTTGACAGATACGCAGTATTTT | CATSRPGQGIFLTDTQYF
TRBJ2-3 | TRBV5-4 | . | . | TGTGCCAGCAGCTTGGATTATAAAGATACGCAGTATTTT | CASSLDYKDTQYF
TRBJ1-1 | TRBV13 | . | . | TGTGCCAGCAGCCGTGCAGCGGAGGTTGAAGCTTTCTTT | CASSRAAEVEAFF
TRBJ2-1 | TRBV6-1 | TRBD2 | . | TGTGCCAGCAGGACTAGCGGGACCCTCGAGCAGTTCTTC | CASRTSGTLEQFF
TRBJ2-1 | TRBV5-8 | . | . | TGTGCCAGCATTAAGGGGTCAGACTACAATGAGCAGTTCTTC | CASIKGSDYNEQFF
TRBJ2-6 | TRBV19 | TRBD1 | . | TGTGCCAGCCAAAACTCCGGGACAGGGGGCCCTGGGGCCAACGTCCTGACTTTC | CASQNSGTGGPGANVLTF
TRBJ2-1 | TRBV11-3 | TRBD2 | . | TGTGCCAGCAGCTTACGGTCGAGCGGGAGGGCCCCTGGCAATGAGCAGTTCTTC | CASSLRSSGRAPGNEQFF
TRBJ2-7 | TRBV15 | . | . | TGTGCCACCAGCAGAGGAAAATCGATAACTTATTACGAGCAGTACTTC | CATSRGKSITYYEQYF
TRBJ2-7 | TRBV6-5 | TRBD1 | . | TGTGCCAGCGTTCCAGGGACAGGGCCCTACGAGCAGTACTTC | CASVPGTGPYEQYF
TRBJ2-5 | TRBV11-2 | TRBD1 | . | TGTGCCAGCAGCTTCGACAGGGGCCAAGAGACCCAGTACTTC | CASSFDRGQETQYF
TRBJ2-3 | TRBV5-1 | TRBD2 | once | TGCGCCAGCAGCTCTGCGGCTATGGGAGGGGTCGCCTCTTGGGGGGATACGCAGTATTTT | CASSSAAMGGVASWGDTQYF
TRBJ2-5 | TRBV5-1 | TRBD2 | . | TGCGCCAGCAGCGGGACTACACAGATCCAAGAGACCCAGTACTTC | CASSGTTQIQETQYF
TRBJ1-1 | TRBV30 | . | . | TGTGCCTGGGCGGCATGGGGAGATAAAGCTTTCTTT | CAWAAWGDKAFF
TRBJ2-5 | TRBV19 | . | . | TGTGCCAGTAGTATCCGGGGCCAAGAGACCCAGTACTTC | CASSIRGQETQYF
TRBJ2-7 | TRBV6-5 | . | . | TGTGCCAGCAGTTACGAAGGGGACGAGCAGTACTTC | CASSYEGDEQYF
TRBJ1-5 | TRBV6-4 | . | . | TGTGCCAGCAGCCCCGTGGGAGATAGCAATCAGCCCCAGCATTTT | CASSPVGDSNQPQHF
TRBJ2-3 | TRBV9 | TRBD2 | . | TGTGCCAGCAGCGTAGGGCGGGGGAGCACAGATACGCAGTATTTT | CASSVGRGSTDTQYF
TRBJ2-1 | TRBV19 | TRBD2 | . | TGTGCCTCCGGCCAAGCGGGAGGGCCGGGCAATGAGCAGTTCTTC | CASGQAGGPGNEQFF
TRBJ1-2 | TRBV5-1 | . | . | TGCGCCAGCAGTTCGAACAGCCCAGCGGTTCGCTACACCTTC | CASSSNSPAVRYTF
TRBJ2-7 | TRBV28 | TRBD1 | . | TGTGCCAGCAGTTTAGAACAGGGGCCCTACGAGCAGTACTTC | CASSLEQGPYEQYF
TRBJ1-1 | TRBV11-2 | TRBD1 | . | TGTGCCAGCAGCTTTGGGACAGGGGCCACTGAAGCTTTCTTT | CASSFGTGATEAFF